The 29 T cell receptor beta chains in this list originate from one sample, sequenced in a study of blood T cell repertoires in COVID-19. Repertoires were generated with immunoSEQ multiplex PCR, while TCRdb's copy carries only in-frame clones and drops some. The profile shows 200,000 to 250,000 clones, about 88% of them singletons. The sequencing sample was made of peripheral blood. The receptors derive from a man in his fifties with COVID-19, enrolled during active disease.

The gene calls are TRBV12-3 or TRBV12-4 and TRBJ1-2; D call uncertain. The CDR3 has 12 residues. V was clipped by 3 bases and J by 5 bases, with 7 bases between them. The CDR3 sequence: CASSFFGYGYTF. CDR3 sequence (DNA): TGTGCCAGCAGTTTTTTCGGTTATGGCTACACCTTC.

The CDR3 region is CASSTARQGQNTEAFF. The CDR3, as DNA: TGTGCCAGCAGCACCGCCCGACAGGGCCAGAACACTGAAGCTTTCTTT. J is TRBJ1-1 and V is TRBV5-4; TRBD1 matches at 7 bases. The J segment lost 1 base and the V segment lost 4 bases, leaving 10 bases of the junction unmatched. Germline values: CDR1 SGHNT, CDR2 YYREEE (reference sequence). CDR3 length equals 16 residues.

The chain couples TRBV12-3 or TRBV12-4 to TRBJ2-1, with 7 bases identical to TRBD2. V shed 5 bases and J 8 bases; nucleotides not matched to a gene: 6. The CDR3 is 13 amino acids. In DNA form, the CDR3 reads TGTGCCAGCAGTAAGGACGGGGGGTATGAGCAGTTCTTC. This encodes CASSKDGGYEQFF.

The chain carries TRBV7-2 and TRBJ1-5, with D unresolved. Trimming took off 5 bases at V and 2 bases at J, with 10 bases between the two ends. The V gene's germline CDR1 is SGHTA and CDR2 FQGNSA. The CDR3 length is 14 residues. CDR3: CASSPTPGNQPQHF. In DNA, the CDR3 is TGTGCCAGCAGCCCCACCCCGGGCAATCAGCCCCAGCATTTT.

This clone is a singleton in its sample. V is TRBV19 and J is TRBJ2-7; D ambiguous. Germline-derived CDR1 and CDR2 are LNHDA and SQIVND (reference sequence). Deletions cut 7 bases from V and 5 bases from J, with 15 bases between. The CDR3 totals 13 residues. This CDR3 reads CASTIVAGHEQYF. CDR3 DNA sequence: TGTGCCAGTACCATCGTGGCAGGCCACGAGCAGTACTTC.

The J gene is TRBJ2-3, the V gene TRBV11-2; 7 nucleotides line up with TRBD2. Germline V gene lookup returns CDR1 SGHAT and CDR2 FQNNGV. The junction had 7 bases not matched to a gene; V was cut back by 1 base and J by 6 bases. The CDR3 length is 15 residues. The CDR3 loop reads CASSLAGGGRDTQYF. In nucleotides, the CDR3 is TGTGCCAGCAGCTTAGCTGGGGGGGGTCGGGATACGCAGTATTTT.

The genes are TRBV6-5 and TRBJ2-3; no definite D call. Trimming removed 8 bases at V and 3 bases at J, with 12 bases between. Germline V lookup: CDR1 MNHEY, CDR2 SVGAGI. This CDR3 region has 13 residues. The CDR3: CASAGIATDTQYF. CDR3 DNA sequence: TGTGCCAGCGCTGGAATAGCAACAGATACGCAGTATTTT.

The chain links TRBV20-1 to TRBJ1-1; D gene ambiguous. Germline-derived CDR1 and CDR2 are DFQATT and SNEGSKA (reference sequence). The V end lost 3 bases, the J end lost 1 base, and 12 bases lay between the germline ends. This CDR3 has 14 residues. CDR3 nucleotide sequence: TGCAGTGCTAGTAAAACAGTGACGAACACTGAAGCTTTCTTT. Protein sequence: CSASKTVTNTEAFF.

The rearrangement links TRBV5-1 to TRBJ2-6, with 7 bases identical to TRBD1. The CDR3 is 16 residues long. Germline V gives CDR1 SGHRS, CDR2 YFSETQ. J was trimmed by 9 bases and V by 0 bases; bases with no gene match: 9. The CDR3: CASSLGDSPLVNVLTF. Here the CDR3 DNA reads TGCGCCAGCAGCTTGGGGGACAGCCCTCTGGTCAACGTCCTGACTTTC.

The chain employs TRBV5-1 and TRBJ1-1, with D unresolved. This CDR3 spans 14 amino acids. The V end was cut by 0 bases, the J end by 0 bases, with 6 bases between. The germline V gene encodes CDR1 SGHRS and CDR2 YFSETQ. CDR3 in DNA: TGCGCCAGCAGCTTGGTGGACTTGAACACTGAAGCTTTCTTT. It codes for CASSLVDLNTEAFF.

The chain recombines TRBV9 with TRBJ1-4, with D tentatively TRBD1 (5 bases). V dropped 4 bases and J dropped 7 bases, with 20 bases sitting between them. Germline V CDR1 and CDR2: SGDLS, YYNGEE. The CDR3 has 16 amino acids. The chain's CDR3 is CASSPGGRGGSEKLFF. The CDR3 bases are TGTGCCAGCAGCCCTGGAGGGAGGGGAGGGAGTGAAAAACTGTTTTTT.

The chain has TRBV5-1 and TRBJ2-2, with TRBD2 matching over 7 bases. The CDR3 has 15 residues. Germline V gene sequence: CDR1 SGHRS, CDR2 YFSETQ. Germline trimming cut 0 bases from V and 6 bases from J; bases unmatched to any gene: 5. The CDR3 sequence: CASSLEAGAAGELFF. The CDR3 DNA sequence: TGCGCCAGCAGCTTGGAGGCGGGAGCGGCCGGGGAGCTGTTTTTT.

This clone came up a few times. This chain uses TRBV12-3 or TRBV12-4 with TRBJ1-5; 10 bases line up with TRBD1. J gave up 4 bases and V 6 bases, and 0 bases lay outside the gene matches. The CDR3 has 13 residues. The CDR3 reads CASRGQGNQPQHF. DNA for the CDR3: TGTGCCAGCAGGGGACAGGGGAATCAGCCCCAGCATTTT.

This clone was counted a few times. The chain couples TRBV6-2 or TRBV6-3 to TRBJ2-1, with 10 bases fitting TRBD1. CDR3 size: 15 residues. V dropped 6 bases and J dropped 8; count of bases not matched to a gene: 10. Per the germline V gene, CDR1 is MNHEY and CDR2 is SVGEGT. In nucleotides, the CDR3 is TGTGCCAGCAGCACGGGACAGGGGTTTATCGATGAGCAGTTCTTC. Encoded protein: CASSTGQGFIDEQFF.

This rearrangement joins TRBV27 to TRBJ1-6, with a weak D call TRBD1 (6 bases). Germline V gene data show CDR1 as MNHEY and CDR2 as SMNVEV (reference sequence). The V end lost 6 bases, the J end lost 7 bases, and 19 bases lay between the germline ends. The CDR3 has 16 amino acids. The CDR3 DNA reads TGTGCCAGCAGCCTCTGGACAACAGGGAGAAATTCACCCCTCCACTTT. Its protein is CASSLWTTGRNSPLHF.

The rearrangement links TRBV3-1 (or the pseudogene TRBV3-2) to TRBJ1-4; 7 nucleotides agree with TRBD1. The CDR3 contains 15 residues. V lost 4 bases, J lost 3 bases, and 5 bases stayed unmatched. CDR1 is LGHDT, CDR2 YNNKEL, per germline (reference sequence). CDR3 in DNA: TGTGCCAGCAGCCTCGGACAGGCCCCTAATGAAAAACTGTTTTTT. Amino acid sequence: CASSLGQAPNEKLFF.

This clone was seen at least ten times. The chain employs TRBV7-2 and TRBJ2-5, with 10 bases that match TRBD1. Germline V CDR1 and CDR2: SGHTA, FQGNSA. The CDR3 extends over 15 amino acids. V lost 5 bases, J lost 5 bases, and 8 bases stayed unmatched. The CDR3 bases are TGTGCCAGCAGCCCCGACAGGGGGCGTACTGAGACCCAGTACTTC. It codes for CASSPDRGRTETQYF.

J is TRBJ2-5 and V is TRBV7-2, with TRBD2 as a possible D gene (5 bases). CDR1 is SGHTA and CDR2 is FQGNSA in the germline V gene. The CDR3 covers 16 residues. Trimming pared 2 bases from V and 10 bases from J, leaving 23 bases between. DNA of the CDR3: TGTGCCAGCAGCTTATTAGGTGGCCTTCTAAGAGAGGGCCAGTACTTC. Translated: CASSLLGGLLREGQYF.

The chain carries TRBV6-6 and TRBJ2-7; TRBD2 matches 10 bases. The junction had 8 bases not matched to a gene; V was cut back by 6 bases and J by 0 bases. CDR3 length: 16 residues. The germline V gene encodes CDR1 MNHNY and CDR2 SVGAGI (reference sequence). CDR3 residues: CASRGIGLAASYEQYF. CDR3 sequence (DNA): TGTGCCAGCAGAGGGATAGGACTAGCGGCCTCCTACGAGCAGTACTTC.

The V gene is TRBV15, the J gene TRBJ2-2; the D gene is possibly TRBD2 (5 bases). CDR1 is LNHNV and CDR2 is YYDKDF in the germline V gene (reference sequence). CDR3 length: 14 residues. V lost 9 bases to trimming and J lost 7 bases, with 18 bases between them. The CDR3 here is CATQPLASYGELFF. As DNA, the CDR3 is TGTGCCACTCAGCCCCTAGCTTCGTACGGGGAGCTGTTTTTT.

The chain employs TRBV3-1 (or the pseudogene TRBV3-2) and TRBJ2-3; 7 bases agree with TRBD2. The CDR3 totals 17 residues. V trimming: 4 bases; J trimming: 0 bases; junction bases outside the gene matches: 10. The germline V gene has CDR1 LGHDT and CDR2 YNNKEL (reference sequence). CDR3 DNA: TGTGCCAGCAGCCTCCATACAAGCGGGACTAGCACAGATACGCAGTATTTT. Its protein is CASSLHTSGTSTDTQYF.

The CDR3 reads CASSLTAGIYEQYF. The CDR3 DNA reads TGCGCCAGCAGCTTGACGGCGGGAATCTACGAGCAGTACTTC. This chain uses TRBV5-1 with TRBJ2-7, with a weak D call TRBD2 (6 bases). This CDR3 contains 14 residues. Deletions cut 1 base from V and 3 bases from J, with 11 bases between. Germline-derived CDR1 and CDR2 are SGHRS and YFSETQ. Full variable domain (outside the CDR3, taken from reference TRBV5-1 and TRBJ2-7): KAGVTQTPRYLIKTRGQQVTLSCSPISGHRSVSWYQQTPGQGLQFLFEYFSETQRNKGNFPGRFSGRQFSNSRSEMNVSTLELGDSALYLCASSLTAGIYEQYFGPGTRLTVT.

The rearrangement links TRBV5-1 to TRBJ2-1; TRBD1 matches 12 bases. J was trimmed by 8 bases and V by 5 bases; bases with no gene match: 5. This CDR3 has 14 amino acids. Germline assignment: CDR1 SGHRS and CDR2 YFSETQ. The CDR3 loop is CASRSGQGADEQFF. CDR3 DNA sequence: TGCGCCAGCAGGTCGGGACAGGGGGCGGATGAGCAGTTCTTC.

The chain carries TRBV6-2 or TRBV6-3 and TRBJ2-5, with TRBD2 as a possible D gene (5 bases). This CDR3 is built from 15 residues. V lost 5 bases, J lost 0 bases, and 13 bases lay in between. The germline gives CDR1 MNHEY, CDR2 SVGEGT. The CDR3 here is CASSHDGMYQETQYF. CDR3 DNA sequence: TGTGCCAGCAGTCACGACGGGATGTACCAAGAGACCCAGTACTTC.

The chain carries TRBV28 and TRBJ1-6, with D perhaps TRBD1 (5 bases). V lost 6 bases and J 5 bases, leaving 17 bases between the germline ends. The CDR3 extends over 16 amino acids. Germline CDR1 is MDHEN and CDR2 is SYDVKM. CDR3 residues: CASSFLGGWDNSPLHF. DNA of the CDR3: TGTGCCAGCAGCTTCCTCGGGGGATGGGATAATTCACCCCTCCACTTT. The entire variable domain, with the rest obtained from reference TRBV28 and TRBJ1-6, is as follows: DVKVTQSSRYLVKRTGEKVFLECVQDMDHENMFWYRQDPGLGLRLIYFSYDVKMKEKGDIPEGYSVSREKKERFSLILESASTNQTSMYLCASSFLGGWDNSPLHFGNGTRLTVT.

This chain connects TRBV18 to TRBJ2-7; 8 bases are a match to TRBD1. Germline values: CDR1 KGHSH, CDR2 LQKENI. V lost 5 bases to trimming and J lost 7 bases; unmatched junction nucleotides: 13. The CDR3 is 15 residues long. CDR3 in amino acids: CASSTGTGRRGEQYF. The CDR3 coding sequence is TGTGCCAGCTCAACAGGGACAGGTCGGAGAGGAGAGCAGTACTTC.

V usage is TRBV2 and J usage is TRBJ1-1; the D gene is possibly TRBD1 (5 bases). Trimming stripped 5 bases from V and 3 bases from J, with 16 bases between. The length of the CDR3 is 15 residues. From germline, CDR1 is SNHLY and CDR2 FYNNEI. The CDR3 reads CASSKFRGGDTEAFF. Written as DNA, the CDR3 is TGTGCCAGCAGTAAATTCCGGGGGGGAGACACTGAAGCTTTCTTT.

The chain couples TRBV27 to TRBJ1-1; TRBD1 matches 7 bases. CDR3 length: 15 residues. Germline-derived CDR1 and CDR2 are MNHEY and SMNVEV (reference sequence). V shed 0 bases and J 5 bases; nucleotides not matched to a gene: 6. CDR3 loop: CASSLSARGWTEAFF. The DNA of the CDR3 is TGTGCCAGCAGTTTATCGGCCAGGGGGTGGACTGAAGCTTTCTTT.

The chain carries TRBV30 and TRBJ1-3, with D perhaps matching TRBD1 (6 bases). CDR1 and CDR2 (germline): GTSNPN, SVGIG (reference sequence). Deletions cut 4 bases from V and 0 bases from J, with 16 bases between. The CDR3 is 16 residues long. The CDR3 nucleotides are TGTGCCTGGAATAGGTTGGGGGCCTTCTCTGGAAACACCATATATTTT. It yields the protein CAWNRLGAFSGNTIYF.